The rows below give T cell receptor beta chains drawn from one sample of a study of blood T cells in healthy people across ages. MiXCR was run by TCRdb on the 5' RACE reads, yielding one entry per CDR3 protein. The sample lists 1.2 million to 1.5 million distinct CDR3 sequences, around 55% occurring once. The sample comprised blood. Receptor source: a man between 18 and 29 years old in good health. Each CDR3 is given with its conserved first and last residue. A D gene is named only where the DNA matches it firmly. Some rows have no size entry. The others give once, few or many, or a class for an expanded clone.

j_gene | v_gene | d_gene | abundance | CDR3nt | CDR3aa
TRBJ2-2 | TRBV27 | TRBD1 | . | TGTGCCAGCAGTTTATCGCAGGGGGCGGTGAACACCGGGGAGCTGTTTTTT | CASSLSQGAVNTGELFF
TRBJ2-5 | TRBV27 | . | . | TGTGCCAGCAGTTTACTGGGGCAGACCGGAAGGAGAACCCAGTACTTC | CASSLLGQTGRRTQYF
TRBJ2-7 | TRBV7-7 | TRBD2 | few | TGTGCTAGCAGCTATCTGGTCGGGGGGATTCTCTACGAGCAGTACTTC | CASSYLVGGILYEQYF
TRBJ2-7 | TRBV27 | TRBD1 | . | TGTGCCAGCGGGTCCCACAGGGGGCCTCAGATACCCTACGAGCAGTACTTC | CASGSHRGPQIPYEQYF
TRBJ2-3 | TRBV10-3 | . | . | TGTGCCATCAGTGCAGGGGTAACAGATACGCAGTATTTT | CAISAGVTDTQYF
TRBJ2-1 | TRBV20-1 | TRBD2 | few | TGCAGTGCTAGCGGGACTAGCGGGGGGAAAGAGCAGTTCTTC | CSASGTSGGKEQFF
TRBJ2-7 | TRBV20-1 | TRBD2 | . | TGCAGTGCTAGGGCTAGCGGGAGATCTCGCGAGCAGTACTTC | CSARASGRSREQYF
TRBJ2-5 | TRBV9 | . | . | TGTGCCAGCAGCGCCCAGCGGCGGCAGTCGGAGACCCAGTACTTC | CASSAQRRQSETQYF
TRBJ1-2 | TRBV29-1 | TRBD1 | few | TGCAGCGGCATGACAGGGCCGGGCTACACCTTC | CSGMTGPGYTF
TRBJ2-7 | TRBV29-1 | TRBD1 | . | TGCAGCGTTGTACCGACAGGGACGATCTACGAGCAGTACTTC | CSVVPTGTIYEQYF
TRBJ2-7 | TRBV13 | TRBD2 | . | TGTGCCAGCAGCCGATGGACTAGCGGGGCCGAGCAGTACTTC | CASSRWTSGAEQYF
TRBJ2-7 | TRBV5-1 | . | . | TGCGCCAGCACCACCGGGCCCAGCTCCTACGAGCAGTACTTC | CASTTGPSSYEQYF
TRBJ2-1 | TRBV7-9 | TRBD2 | . | TGTGCCAGTGAGCGGGAAGTGGGGTACAATGAGCAGTTCTTC | CASEREVGYNEQFF
TRBJ2-3 | TRBV3-1 | . | . | TGTGCCAGCAGCCAAGACCGAGCGGGTGGGGCAGATACGCAGTATTTT | CASSQDRAGGADTQYF
TRBJ1-2 | TRBV4-2 | . | . | TGTGCCAGCAGCCAAGATCGATTGAGAGGCGGCTACACCTTC | CASSQDRLRGGYTF
TRBJ2-5 | TRBV7-9 | TRBD1 | . | TGTGCCAGCAGCGTAGAACAGGGGCAAGAGACCCAGTACTTC | CASSVEQGQETQYF
TRBJ2-7 | TRBV7-2 | . | . | TGTGCCAGCAGCTTGGACGCTGGCCCCTACGAGCAGTACTTC | CASSLDAGPYEQYF
TRBJ2-2 | TRBV27 | . | . | TGTGCCAACAGTCGCAGGGGGGAGCTGTTTTTT | CANSRRGELFF
TRBJ2-7 | TRBV4-2 | . | few | TGTGCCAGCAGCCAAGAGAGGCTCTACGAGCAGTACTTC | CASSQERLYEQYF
TRBJ1-2 | TRBV5-1 | . | . | TGCGCCAGCAGCGCATACATAGATGGGGGCTACACCTTC | CASSAYIDGGYTF
TRBJ2-3 | TRBV20-1 | . | . | TGCAGTGCTAGAGAACGCGGGGACGGGTTAATCTCAGATACGCAGTATTTT | CSARERGDGLISDTQYF
TRBJ2-2 | TRBV21-1 | . | . | TGTGCCAGCAGCAAAGGCCGCACCGGGGAGCTGTTTTTT | CASSKGRTGELFF
TRBJ1-2 | TRBV12-3/TRBV12-4 | . | . | TGTGCCAGCAGTGTAGTCTCCCGGAGGTATGGCTACACCTTC | CASSVVSRRYGYTF
TRBJ2-1 | TRBV24-1 | . | few | TGTGCCACCAGTGATTTGCAAGTCAAAGGTGAGCAGTTCTTC | CATSDLQVKGEQFF
TRBJ1-5 | TRBV4-2 | . | . | TGTGCCAGCAGCCAAGGAAGACCGATTCCCAATCAGCCCCAGCATTTT | CASSQGRPIPNQPQHF
TRBJ2-5 | TRBV7-2 | . | . | TGTGCCAGCAGCAAAGTAATAGAGACCCAGTACTTC | CASSKVIETQYF
TRBJ1-1 | TRBV6-5 | . | . | TGTGCCAGCAGTTACTCGAGGGCGGGCATGAACACTGAAGCTTTCTTT | CASSYSRAGMNTEAFF
TRBJ1-2 | TRBV27 | TRBD1 | . | TGTGCCAGCAGCTTCACAGGGGTAGGCTACACCTTC | CASSFTGVGYTF
TRBJ2-1 | TRBV7-2 | . | . | TGTGCCAGCAGCTTCACAACTGACGGGAATGAGCAGTTCTTC | CASSFTTDGNEQFF
TRBJ2-5 | TRBV29-1 | . | . | TGCAGCGTTCTACCCCGGACTGGTGATCTTGAGATCCAGTACTTC | CSVLPRTGDLEIQYF
TRBJ2-1 | TRBV29-1 | . | few | TGCAGCGTTGAGTCAGGGATTGATGAGCAGTTCTTC | CSVESGIDEQFF
TRBJ2-3 | TRBV29-1 | . | . | TGCAGCGTTGAAGGGGGGACCACAGATACGCAGTATTTT | CSVEGGTTDTQYF
TRBJ1-2 | TRBV7-9 | . | . | TGTGCCAGCAGCATGATACCTAACTATGGCTACACCTTC | CASSMIPNYGYTF
TRBJ2-2 | TRBV4-1 | . | . | TGCGCCAGCAGTGGCCCCACCGGGGAGCTGTTTTTT | CASSGPTGELFF
TRBJ2-7 | TRBV5-6 | TRBD1 | few | TGTGCCAGCACCTACCCGGGACAGGGGCCCCCCTACGAGCAGTACTTC | CASTYPGQGPPYEQYF
TRBJ1-1 | TRBV27 | . | . | TGTGCCAGCAGGATTCAGACTATGAACACTGAAGCTTTCTTT | CASRIQTMNTEAFF
TRBJ2-7 | TRBV20-1 | TRBD2 | . | TGCAGTGCTAGAAGGACTAGCGGGGACATCTCCTACGAGCAGTACTTC | CSARRTSGDISYEQYF
TRBJ2-7 | TRBV7-9 | . | . | TGTGCCAGCAGCAATAACGTCTACGAGCAGTACTTC | CASSNNVYEQYF
TRBJ2-1 | TRBV20-1 | . | . | TGCAGTGCTAGAGTTTGGGCGGGGACCAATGAGCAGTTCTTC | CSARVWAGTNEQFF
TRBJ1-2 | TRBV5-1 | . | . | TGCGCCAGCAGCTTGGAACACCTCAAGAGGGATGGCTACACCTTC | CASSLEHLKRDGYTF
TRBJ2-5 | TRBV12-3/TRBV12-4 | TRBD1 | . | TGTGCCAGCAGCGCTCAGACCCCCGGGACAGGGGCTGTAAAGACCCAGTACTTC | CASSAQTPGTGAVKTQYF
TRBJ2-3 | TRBV5-1 | . | . | TGCGCCAGCAGCTTGGGGATCGGGGGGCAAACAGATACGCAGTATTTT | CASSLGIGGQTDTQYF
TRBJ2-7 | TRBV10-3 | . | . | TGTGCCATACGGACGGAAACCTACGAGCAGTACTTC | CAIRTETYEQYF
TRBJ2-2 | TRBV27 | . | few | TGTGCCAGCAGTTGCGAGGAGTTCGGGGAGCTGTTTTTT | CASSCEEFGELFF
TRBJ2-5 | TRBV6-5 | . | . | TGTGCCAGCAGTTACTCGGGTCAAGAGACCCAGTACTTC | CASSYSGQETQYF
TRBJ2-1 | TRBV5-1 | . | . | TGCGCCAGCAGCATTAGCGACCCGTCCGATGAGCAGTTCTTC | CASSISDPSDEQFF
TRBJ1-6 | TRBV30 | . | . | TGTGCCTGGAGTCCCCCTCCCACGTTATCCCTCCACTTT | CAWSPPPTLSLHF
TRBJ2-7 | TRBV29-1 | TRBD2 | . | TGCAGCGTGGGAGGATATAGCGGGGTCAGCTCCTACAATGAGCAGTACTTC | CSVGGYSGVSSYNEQYF
TRBJ2-5 | TRBV7-8 | TRBD2 | . | TGTGCCAGCAGCTTAGCTTCATGGGGACTAGCCTCGGGGGAGACCCAGTACTTC | CASSLASWGLASGETQYF
TRBJ2-1 | TRBV6-5 | . | . | TGTGCCAGCAGTTACTCCCCGCGGGATGAGCAGTTCTTC | CASSYSPRDEQFF
TRBJ2-5 | TRBV12-3/TRBV12-4 | . | . | TGTGCCAGCAGCTTTACCACGGGGGAAGAGACCCAGTACTTC | CASSFTTGEETQYF